These 23 T cell receptor beta chains were all obtained from the same sample, sequenced in a study of PD-1 and CTLA-4 blockade in melanoma. Generated by immunoSEQ multiplex PCR, the TCRdb table keeps only in-frame clones and is missing some. The sample lists 15,000 to 20,000 clones; more than 65% were seen once. The sequencing here drew on CD8+ T cells from peripheral blood, taken before anti-PD-1 treatment. The receptors come from a human donor with melanoma.

The V and J genes are TRBV2 and TRBJ1-1; D remains ambiguous. Trimming pared 6 bases from V and 8 bases from J, leaving 10 bases between. Germline assignment: CDR1 SNHLY and CDR2 FYNNEI. This CDR3 contains 11 residues. The CDR3 spells CASSPSREAFF. The CDR3 coding sequence is TGTGCCAGCAGCCCGAGCAGGGAAGCTTTCTTT. The variable domain in full, with the rest retrieved from reference TRBV2 and TRBJ1-1, is EPEVTQTPSHQVTQMGQEVILRCVPISNHLYFYWYRQILGQKVEFLVSFYNNEISEKSEIFDDQFSVERPDGSNFTLKIRSTKLEDSAMYFCASSPSREAFFGQGTRLTVV.

The chain has TRBV11-3 and TRBJ2-7, with TRBD2 as a possible D gene (5 bases). CDR1 SGHNT and CDR2 YENEEA come from the germline V gene. This CDR3 has 16 amino acids. The V and J ends lost 4 bases and 2 bases respectively, with 18 bases between them. The CDR3 loop reads CASSSAGLNIPYEQYF. CDR3 bases: TGTGCCAGCAGCTCTGCCGGACTTAACATCCCCTACGAGCAGTACTTC.

In this sample, this clone turned up a few times. V and J are TRBV19 and TRBJ1-2; D gene ambiguous. Trimming pared 1 base from V and 6 bases from J, leaving 6 bases between. This CDR3 contains 12 residues. Per germline, CDR1 LNHDA and CDR2 SQIVND (reference sequence). CDR3 region: CASSIGGDGYTF. The CDR3 nucleotides are TGTGCCAGTAGTATAGGGGGAGATGGCTACACCTTC. Supplemented by reference TRBV19 and TRBJ1-2, the full variable domain reads DGGITQSPKYLFRKEGQNVTLSCEQNLNHDAMYWYRQDPGQGLRLIYYSQIVNDFQKGDIAEGYSVSREKKESFPLTVTSAQKNPTAFYLCASSIGGDGYTFGSGTRLTVV.

The CDR3 is CASSQDGGENTEAFF. The CDR3, as DNA: TGCGCCAGCAGCCAAGACGGTGGAGAGAACACTGAAGCTTTCTTT. This chain joins TRBV4-1 and TRBJ1-1, with D hard to call. The CDR3 runs to 15 residues. V gave up 0 bases and J gave up 1 base, with 9 bases separating them. Germline values: CDR1 MGHRA, CDR2 YSYEKL.

This clone has more than one count but fewer than ten. The chain employs TRBV5-6 and TRBJ1-6; a weak D match, TRBD1 (6 bases). Trimming pared 4 bases from V and 12 bases from J, leaving 20 bases between. There are 15 residues in the CDR3. CDR1 is SGHDT, CDR2 YYEEEE, per germline. The CDR3 DNA follows: TGTGCCAGCAGCCCCGGACAGCCCAACTTCCAACCCCTCCACTTT. It translates to CASSPGQPNFQPLHF.

The chain uses TRBV6-5 and TRBJ2-7; possible D gene TRBD1, 5 bases. Germline V gene sequence: CDR1 MNHEY, CDR2 SVGAGI. The CDR3 totals 13 residues. V lost 2 bases and J lost 0, with 5 bases in between. CDR3 nucleotides: TGTGCCAGCAGTTACAGGGGCTCCTACGAGCAGTACTTC. It translates to CASSYRGSYEQYF.

The gene calls are TRBV4-1 and TRBJ1-3; D call uncertain. The CDR3 has 14 residues. The V end was cut by 1 base, the J end by 2 bases, with 6 bases between. Per germline, CDR1 MGHRA and CDR2 YSYEKL. CDR3 coding DNA: TGCGCCAGCAGCCAAGCAAGGACTGGAAACACCATATATTTT. The encoded protein is CASSQARTGNTIYF.

The chain has TRBV14 and TRBJ2-5, with TRBD2 matching 10 bases. The germline V gene encodes CDR1 SGHDN and CDR2 FVKESK. Trimming at V came to 2 bases and at J to 2 bases, leaving 14 bases not matched to a gene. The CDR3 length is 19 residues. This CDR3 is CASSQWPGLAGASQETQYF. CDR3 DNA sequence: TGTGCCAGCAGCCAATGGCCCGGGCTAGCGGGAGCCTCACAAGAGACCCAGTACTTC.

V usage is TRBV27 and J usage is TRBJ1-5; 8 bases line up with TRBD1. Germline assignment: CDR1 MNHEY and CDR2 SMNVEV (reference sequence). The CDR3 runs 15 residues. After removal of 7 bases from V and 4 bases from J, the junction contained 9 bases not matched to a gene. The CDR3 bases are TGTGCCAGCACTCCGGGGACAGGCATTAATCAGCCCCAGCATTTT. Protein: CASTPGTGINQPQHF.

V is TRBV9 and J is TRBJ2-1; TRBD2 agrees at 10 bases. The CDR3 extends over 15 amino acids. The V and J ends lost 3 bases and 12 bases, in that order; junction bases with no gene match: 12. Germline V gene data show CDR1 as SGDLS and CDR2 as YYNGEE. The DNA for the CDR3 is TGTGCCAGCAGCGGACTAGCGGGTTCTCACGGCGGGCAGTTCTTC. It yields the protein CASSGLAGSHGGQFF.

This clone was seen just once. The chain has TRBV27 and TRBJ2-7; the match to TRBD1 covers 10 bases. Unmatched junction bases numbered 10, after V lost 5 bases and J lost 3 bases. The CDR3 consists of 16 residues. Germline CDR1 MNHEY, CDR2 SMNVEV (reference sequence). CDR3 sequence reads: CASSPVSGTGVYEQYF. The CDR3 region has the DNA TGTGCCAGCAGTCCAGTTTCCGGGACAGGGGTCTACGAGCAGTACTTC.

This clone is medium-sized in the sample. The genes are TRBV4-1 and TRBJ2-7, with TRBD2 matching 10 bases. CDR3 size: 15 residues. Germline CDR1 MGHRA, CDR2 YSYEKL. With 1 base clipped from V and 2 bases from J, the junction kept 2 bases outside the gene matches. The CDR3 DNA reads TGCGCCAGCAGCCAAGGAAGCGGGGGGGCCTACGAGCAGTACTTC. Encoded protein: CASSQGSGGAYEQYF.

Turning to this clone: Other DNA variants within this sample encode the same CDR3. J is TRBJ2-5 and V is TRBV11-2; no clear D. Trimming removed 1 base from V and 4 bases from J, with 1 base in between. The CDR3 contains 11 residues. Germline assignment: CDR1 SGHAT and CDR2 FQNNGV. The CDR3 loop reads CASSLGETQYF. In DNA, the CDR3 is TGTGCCAGCAGCTTAGGAGAGACCCAGTACTTC.

Only a few counts were recorded for this clone. The V call is TRBV7-9, the J call TRBJ1-1; 7 bases line up with TRBD1. J gave up 5 bases and V 6 bases, and 9 bases lay outside the gene matches. Germline CDR1 and CDR2: SEHNR and FQNEAQ (reference sequence). CDR3 size: 14 residues. CDR3 protein: CASRMEGAGTEAFF. DNA of the CDR3: TGTGCCAGCAGAATGGAGGGGGCCGGGACTGAAGCTTTCTTT.

The V and J genes are TRBV27 and TRBJ1-4; D is possibly TRBD1 (5 bases). Germline assignment: CDR1 MNHEY and CDR2 SMNVEV (reference sequence). V was trimmed by 3 bases and J by 8 bases, leaving 16 bases between them. The CDR3 is made up of 15 amino acids. CDR3 nucleotides: TGTGCCAGCAGTTTGGAGGCGACAGTAGGGGAAAAACTGTTTTTT. It is translated as CASSLEATVGEKLFF.

Only one count was recorded for this clone. V and J are TRBV29-1 and TRBJ1-1; no clear D gene. V was trimmed by 5 bases and J by 1 base, leaving 5 bases between them. Germline-derived CDR1 and CDR2 are SQVTM and ANQGSEA. The CDR3 is 11 residues long. The CDR3, as DNA: TGCAGCGTTAGAGGGAACACTGAAGCTTTCTTT. This encodes CSVRGNTEAFF.

This clone was picked up a small number of times. The chain employs TRBV6-1 and TRBJ1-1; 7 nucleotides match TRBD1. The CDR3 contains 18 residues. V dropped 2 bases and J dropped 7; count of bases not matched to a gene: 19. CDR1 MNHNS and CDR2 SASEGT come from the germline V gene. CDR3 region: CASSEPLLVRDSYLEAFF. CDR3 DNA: TGTGCCAGCAGTGAACCCCTTCTTGTCCGGGACAGCTACCTTGAAGCTTTCTTT.

The V and J genes are TRBV18 and TRBJ1-1; D gene uncertain. The germline CDR1 and CDR2 sequences are KGHSH and LQKENI. Trimming took off 5 bases at V and 2 bases at J, with 9 bases between the two ends. The CDR3 extends over 13 amino acids. CDR3 sequence (DNA): TGTGCCAGCTCAAGTGAGGGAAACACTGAAGCTTTCTTT. This translates into CASSSEGNTEAFF.

This clone has just a few counts. The chain couples TRBV5-1 to TRBJ2-7, with 7 nucleotides matching TRBD2. The CDR3 has 14 residues. After removal of 0 bases from V and 3 bases from J, the junction contained 3 bases not matched to a gene. CDR1 and CDR2 (germline): SGHRS, YFSETQ. The CDR3 DNA reads as TGCGCCAGCAGCTTGGTAGGGGAGGGCTACGAGCAGTACTTC. The encoded protein is CASSLVGEGYEQYF.

The V gene is TRBV29-1, the J gene TRBJ2-7; perhaps TRBD1 as D (8 bases). The CDR3 extends over 14 amino acids. V lost 5 bases to trimming and J lost 2 bases, with 16 bases between them. The V gene's germline CDR1 is SQVTM and CDR2 ANQGSEA. The CDR3 bases are TGCAGCGTTACGACTACAGGGGGGGCCTACGAGCAGTACTTC. Protein product: CSVTTTGGAYEQYF.

The V and J genes are TRBV7-9 and TRBJ1-5, with D uncertain. This CDR3 has 13 amino acids. Trimming stripped 5 bases from V and 0 bases from J, with 5 bases between. Germline-derived CDR1 and CDR2 are SEHNR and FQNEAQ (reference sequence). The CDR3 here is CASSPYSNQPQHF. CDR3 nucleotides: TGTGCCAGCAGCCCTTATAGCAATCAGCCCCAGCATTTT.

The rearrangement uses TRBV7-8 and TRBJ2-4; 7 bases align to TRBD2. CDR3 length: 16 amino acids. With V trimmed by 5 bases and J by 6 bases, 13 bases remained unmatched. Germline V gene lookup returns CDR1 SGHVS and CDR2 FQNEAQ. CDR3 bases: TGTGCCAGCAGCCTAAGACTTGGGGGGGGTATAAACATTCAGTACTTC. Translation: CASSLRLGGGINIQYF. Full variable domain (rest looked up from reference TRBV7-8 and TRBJ2-4): GAGVSQSPRYKVAKRGQDVALRCDPISGHVSLFWYQQALGQGPEFLTYFQNEAQLDKSGLPSDRFFAERPEGSVSTLKIQRTQQEDSAVYLCASSLRLGGGINIQYFGAGTRLSVL.

This clone has just a few counts. The gene calls are TRBV29-1 and TRBJ2-1, with a possible D match to TRBD2 (6 bases). Germline loops: CDR1 SQVTM, CDR2 ANQGSEA. V was cut by 2 bases and J by 0 bases, with 14 bases left in between. This CDR3 contains 16 residues. CDR3 in amino acids: CSVEYRATSSYNEQFF. DNA of the CDR3: TGCAGCGTTGAATATCGCGCGACTAGCTCCTACAATGAGCAGTTCTTC.